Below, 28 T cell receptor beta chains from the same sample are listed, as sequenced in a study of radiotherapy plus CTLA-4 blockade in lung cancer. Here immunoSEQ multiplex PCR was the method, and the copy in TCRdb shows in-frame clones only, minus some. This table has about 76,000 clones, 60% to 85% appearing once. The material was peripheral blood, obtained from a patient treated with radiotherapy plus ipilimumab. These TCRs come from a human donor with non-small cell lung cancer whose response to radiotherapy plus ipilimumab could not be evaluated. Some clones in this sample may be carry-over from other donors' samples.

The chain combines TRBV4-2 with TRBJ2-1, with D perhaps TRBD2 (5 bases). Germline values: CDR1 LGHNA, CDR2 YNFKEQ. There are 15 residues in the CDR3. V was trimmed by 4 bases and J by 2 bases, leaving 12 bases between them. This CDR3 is CASSPGGSPYNEQFF. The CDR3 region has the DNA TGTGCCAGCAGCCCTGGAGGCAGCCCCTACAATGAGCAGTTCTTC.

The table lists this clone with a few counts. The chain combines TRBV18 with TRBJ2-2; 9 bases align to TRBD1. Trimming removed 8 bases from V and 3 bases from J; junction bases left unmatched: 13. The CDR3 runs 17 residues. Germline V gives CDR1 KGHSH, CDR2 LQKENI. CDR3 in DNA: TGTGCCAGCCACAGGCAGACCGGGACAGGGTACACCGGGGAGCTGTTTTTT. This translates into CASHRQTGTGYTGELFF.

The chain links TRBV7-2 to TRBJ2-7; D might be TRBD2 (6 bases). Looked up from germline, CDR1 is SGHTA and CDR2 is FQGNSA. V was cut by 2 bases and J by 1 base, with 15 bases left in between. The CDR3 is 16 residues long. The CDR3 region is CASSLHNPGVSYEQYF. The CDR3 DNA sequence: TGTGCCAGCAGCTTACACAACCCGGGGGTTTCCTACGAGCAGTACTTC. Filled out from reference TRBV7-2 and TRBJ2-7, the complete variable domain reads GAGVSQSPSNKVTEKGKDVELRCDPISGHTALYWYRQSLGQGLEFLIYFQGNSAPDKSGLPSDRFSAERTGGSVSTLTIQRTQQEDSAVYLCASSLHNPGVSYEQYFGPGTRLTVT.

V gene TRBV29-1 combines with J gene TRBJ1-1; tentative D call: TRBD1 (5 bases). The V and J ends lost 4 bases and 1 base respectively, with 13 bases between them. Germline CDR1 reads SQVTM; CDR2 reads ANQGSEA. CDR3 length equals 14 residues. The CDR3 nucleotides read TGCAGCGTTGTCAGGGCTTATCGGAACACTGAAGCTTTCTTT. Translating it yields CSVVRAYRNTEAFF. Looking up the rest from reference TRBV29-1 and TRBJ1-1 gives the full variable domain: SAVISQKPSRDICQRGTSLTIQCQVDSQVTMMFWYRQQPGQSLTLIATANQGSEATYESGFVIDKFPISRPNLTFSTLTVSNMSPEDSSIYLCSVVRAYRNTEAFFGQGTRLTVV.

DNA for the CDR3: TGTGCCAGCACCCGGACAGCCCAAGAGACCCAGTACTTC. It specifies CASTRTAQETQYF. The chain joins TRBV25-1 to TRBJ2-5; maybe TRBD1 (6 bases). V dropped 7 bases and J dropped 1 base, with 10 bases sitting between them. Looked up from germline, CDR1 is MGHDK and CDR2 is SYGVNS. This CDR3 has 13 amino acids.

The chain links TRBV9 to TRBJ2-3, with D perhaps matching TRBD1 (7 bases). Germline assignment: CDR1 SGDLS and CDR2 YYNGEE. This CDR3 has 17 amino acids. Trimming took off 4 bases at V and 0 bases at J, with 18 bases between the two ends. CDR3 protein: CASSLLRGDFSTDTQYF. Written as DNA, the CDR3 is TGTGCCAGCAGCCTCCTCAGGGGGGATTTTAGCACAGATACGCAGTATTTT.

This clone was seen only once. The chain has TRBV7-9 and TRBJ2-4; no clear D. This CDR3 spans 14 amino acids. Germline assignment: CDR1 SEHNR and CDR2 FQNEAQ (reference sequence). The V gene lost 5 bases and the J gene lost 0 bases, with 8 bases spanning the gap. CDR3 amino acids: CASSLDLAKNIQYF. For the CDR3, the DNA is TGTGCCAGCAGCCTCGACTTAGCCAAAAACATTCAGTACTTC.

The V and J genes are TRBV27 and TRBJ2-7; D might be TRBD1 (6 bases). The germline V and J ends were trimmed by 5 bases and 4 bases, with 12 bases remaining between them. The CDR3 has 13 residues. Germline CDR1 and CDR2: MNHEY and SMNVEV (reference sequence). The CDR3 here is CASSHDRFYEQYF. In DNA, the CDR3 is TGTGCCAGCAGTCACGACAGGTTTTACGAGCAGTACTTC.

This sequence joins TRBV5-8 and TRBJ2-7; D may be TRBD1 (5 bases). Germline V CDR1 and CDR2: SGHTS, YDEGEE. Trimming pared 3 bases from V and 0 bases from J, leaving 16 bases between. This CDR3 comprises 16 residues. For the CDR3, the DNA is TGTGCCAGCAGCTCCAGGACAAGACTGAGCTCCTACGAGCAGTACTTC. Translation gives CASSSRTRLSSYEQYF.

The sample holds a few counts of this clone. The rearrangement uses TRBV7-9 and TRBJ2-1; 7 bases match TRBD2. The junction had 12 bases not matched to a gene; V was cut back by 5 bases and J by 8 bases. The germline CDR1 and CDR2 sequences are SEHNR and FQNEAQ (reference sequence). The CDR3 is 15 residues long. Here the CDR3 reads CASSPGLTSFDEQFF. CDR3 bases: TGTGCCAGCAGCCCAGGTCTGACTAGCTTCGATGAGCAGTTCTTC. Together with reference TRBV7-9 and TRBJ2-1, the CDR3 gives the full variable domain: DTGVSQNPRHKITKRGQNVTFRCDPISEHNRLYWYRQTLGQGPEFLTYFQNEAQLEKSRLLSDRFSAERPKGSFSTLEIQRTEQGDSAMYLCASSPGLTSFDEQFFGPGTRLTVL.

In DNA form, the CDR3 reads TGTGCCAGCAGCTTTTGGCCCCCGGGGACTGAAGCTTTCTTT. Translation gives CASSFWPPGTEAFF. V and J are TRBV5-6 and TRBJ1-1; D is unclear. This CDR3 contains 14 residues. Germline CDR1 SGHDT, CDR2 YYEEEE. V lost 2 bases to trimming and J lost 5 bases, with 13 bases between them. Based on the CDR3 plus reference TRBV5-6 and TRBJ1-1, the full variable domain is DAGVTQSPTHLIKTRGQQVTLRCSPKSGHDTVSWYQQALGQGPQFIFQYYEEEERQRGNFPDRFSGHQFPNYSSELNVNALLLGDSALYLCASSFWPPGTEAFFGQGTRLTVV.

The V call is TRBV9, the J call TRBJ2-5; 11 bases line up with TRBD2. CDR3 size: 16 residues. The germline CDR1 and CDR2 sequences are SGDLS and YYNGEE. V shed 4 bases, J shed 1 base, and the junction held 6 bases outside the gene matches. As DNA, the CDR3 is TGTGCCAGCAGCCCTCCTAGCGGGGGGCTCCAAGAGACCCAGTACTTC. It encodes CASSPPSGGLQETQYF.

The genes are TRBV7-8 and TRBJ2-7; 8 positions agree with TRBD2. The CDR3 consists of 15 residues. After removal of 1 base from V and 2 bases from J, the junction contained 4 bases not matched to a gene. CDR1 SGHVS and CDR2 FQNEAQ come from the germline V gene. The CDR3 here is CASSLGAGAPYEQYF. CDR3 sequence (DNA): TGTGCCAGCAGCTTAGGAGCGGGGGCTCCCTACGAGCAGTACTTC.

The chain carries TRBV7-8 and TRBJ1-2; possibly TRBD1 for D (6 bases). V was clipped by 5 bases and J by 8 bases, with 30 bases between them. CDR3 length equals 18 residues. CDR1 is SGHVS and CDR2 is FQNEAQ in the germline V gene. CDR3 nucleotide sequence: TGTGCCAGCAGCCAATACCCTTTGGGGGGGCCTAACGAGGGAGGCTACACCTTC. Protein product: CASSQYPLGGPNEGGYTF.

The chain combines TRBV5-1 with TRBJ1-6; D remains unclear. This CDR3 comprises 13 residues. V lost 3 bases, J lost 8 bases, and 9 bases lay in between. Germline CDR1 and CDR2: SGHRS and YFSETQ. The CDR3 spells CASSWTGDSPLHF. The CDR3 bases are TGCGCCAGCAGCTGGACGGGAGATTCACCCCTCCACTTT.

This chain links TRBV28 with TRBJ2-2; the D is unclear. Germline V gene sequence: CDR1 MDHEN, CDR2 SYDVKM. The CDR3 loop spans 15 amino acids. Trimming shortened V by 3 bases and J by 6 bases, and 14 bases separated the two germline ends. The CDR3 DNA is TGTGCCAGCAGTTTTTATCAGGTAGTCTCCGGGGAGCTGTTTTTT. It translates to CASSFYQVVSGELFF.

CDR3 region: CASSVVGTGNTEAFF. The CDR3 DNA is TGTGCCAGCAGCGTAGTAGGGACAGGGAACACTGAAGCTTTCTTT. The chain links TRBV9 to TRBJ1-1; TRBD1 agrees at 8 bases. The junction had 2 bases not matched to a gene; V was cut back by 0 bases and J by 1 base. The CDR3 consists of 15 residues. Germline-derived CDR1 and CDR2 are SGDLS and YYNGEE.

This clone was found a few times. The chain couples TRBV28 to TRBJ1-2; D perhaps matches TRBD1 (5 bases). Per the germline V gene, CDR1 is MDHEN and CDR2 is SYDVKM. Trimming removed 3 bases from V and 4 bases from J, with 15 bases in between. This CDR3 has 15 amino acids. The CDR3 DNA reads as TGTGCCAGCAGTTTCGATAGGGAACAGGTCTATGGCTACACCTTC. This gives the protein CASSFDREQVYGYTF.

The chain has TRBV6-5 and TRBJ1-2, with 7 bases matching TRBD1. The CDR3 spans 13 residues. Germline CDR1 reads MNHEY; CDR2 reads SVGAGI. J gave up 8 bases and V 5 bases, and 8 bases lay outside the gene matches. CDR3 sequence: CASSQTGTIGYTF. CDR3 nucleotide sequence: TGTGCCAGCAGTCAGACAGGGACGATCGGCTACACCTTC.

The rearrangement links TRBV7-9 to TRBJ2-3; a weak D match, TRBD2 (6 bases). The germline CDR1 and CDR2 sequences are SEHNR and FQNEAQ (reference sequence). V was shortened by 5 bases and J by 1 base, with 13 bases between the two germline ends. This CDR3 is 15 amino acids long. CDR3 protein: CASSARLEGTDTQYF. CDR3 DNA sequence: TGTGCCAGCAGCGCGCGACTAGAGGGCACAGATACGCAGTATTTT.

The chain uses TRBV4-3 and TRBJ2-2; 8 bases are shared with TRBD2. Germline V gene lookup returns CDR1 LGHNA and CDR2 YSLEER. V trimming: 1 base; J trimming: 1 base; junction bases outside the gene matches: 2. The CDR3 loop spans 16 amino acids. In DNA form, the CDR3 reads TGCGCCAGCAGCCAAGGTAGCGGGGTGAACACCGGGGAGCTGTTTTTT. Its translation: CASSQGSGVNTGELFF.

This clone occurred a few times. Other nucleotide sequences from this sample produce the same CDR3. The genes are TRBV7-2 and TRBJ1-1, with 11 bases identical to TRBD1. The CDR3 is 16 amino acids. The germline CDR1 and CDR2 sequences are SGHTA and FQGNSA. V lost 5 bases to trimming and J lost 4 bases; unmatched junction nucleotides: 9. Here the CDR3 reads CASSPGQGARVTEAFF. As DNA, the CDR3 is TGTGCCAGCAGCCCTGGACAGGGGGCGCGTGTCACTGAAGCTTTCTTT.

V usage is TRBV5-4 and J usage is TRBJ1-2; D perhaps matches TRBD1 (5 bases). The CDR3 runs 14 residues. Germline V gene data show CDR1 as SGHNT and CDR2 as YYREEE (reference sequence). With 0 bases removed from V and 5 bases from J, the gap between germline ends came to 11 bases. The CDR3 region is CASSLEGVRYGYTF. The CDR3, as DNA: TGTGCCAGCAGCTTGGAAGGGGTACGGTATGGCTACACCTTC.

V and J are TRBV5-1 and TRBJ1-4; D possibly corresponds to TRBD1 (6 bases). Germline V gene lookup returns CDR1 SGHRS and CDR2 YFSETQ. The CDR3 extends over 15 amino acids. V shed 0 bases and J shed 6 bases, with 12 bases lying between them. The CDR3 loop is CASSLGRGQDEKLFF. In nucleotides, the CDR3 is TGCGCCAGCAGCTTGGGGCGGGGGCAGGATGAAAAACTGTTTTTT.

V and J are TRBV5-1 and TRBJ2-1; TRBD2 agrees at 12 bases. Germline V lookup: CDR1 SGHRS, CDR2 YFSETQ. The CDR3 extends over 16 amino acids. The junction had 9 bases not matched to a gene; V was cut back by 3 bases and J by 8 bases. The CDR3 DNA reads TGCGCCAGCAGCTGGGAGACTAGCGGGGGAGGGGATGAGCAGTTCTTC. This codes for CASSWETSGGGDEQFF.

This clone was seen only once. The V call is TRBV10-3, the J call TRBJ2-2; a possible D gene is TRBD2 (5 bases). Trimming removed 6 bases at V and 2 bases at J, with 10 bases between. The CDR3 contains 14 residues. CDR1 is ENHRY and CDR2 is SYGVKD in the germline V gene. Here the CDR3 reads CAIRGEENTGELFF. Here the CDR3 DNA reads TGTGCCATCAGGGGAGAGGAAAACACCGGGGAGCTGTTTTTT.

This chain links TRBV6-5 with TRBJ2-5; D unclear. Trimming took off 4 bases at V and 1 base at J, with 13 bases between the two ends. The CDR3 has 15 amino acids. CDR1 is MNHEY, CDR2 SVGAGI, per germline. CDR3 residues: CASSFGTASQETQYF. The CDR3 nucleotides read TGTGCCAGCAGTTTCGGAACAGCTTCCCAAGAGACCCAGTACTTC.

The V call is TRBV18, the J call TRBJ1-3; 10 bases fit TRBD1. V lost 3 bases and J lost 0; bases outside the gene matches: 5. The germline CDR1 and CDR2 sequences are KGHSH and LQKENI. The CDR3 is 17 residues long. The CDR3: CASSPRQGAFSGNTIYF. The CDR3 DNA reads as TGTGCCAGCTCACCCCGACAGGGGGCTTTCTCTGGAAACACCATATATTTT.